A selection of T cell receptor beta chains follows, all from one sample in a study of blood T cell repertoires in COVID-19. Repertoires were generated with immunoSEQ multiplex PCR, while TCRdb's copy carries only in-frame clones and drops some. Of about 130,000 clones listed, less than 90% are singletons. The sequenced material came from peripheral blood. The origin of the receptors is a man in his sixties or seventies with acute or convalescent COVID-19. The conserved cysteine and the conserved F or W are not part of the CDR3 here. D genes are given only for firm matches.

TRBD1	TRBJ2-7	TRBV7-2	ASSPHRGLAGYEQY
TRBD1	TRBJ1-6	TRBV10-3	AITEGQGTPLH
TRBD2	TRBJ2-7	TRBV9	ASSVSAGGREQY
TRBD2	TRBJ2-1	TRBV3-1/TRBV3-2	ASSQSLLAGAYNEQF
TRBD2	TRBJ2-2	TRBV3-1/TRBV3-2	ASSSSGGGTGELF
-	TRBJ1-2	TRBV5-6	ASSFGQQYGYT
TRBD1	TRBJ1-6	TRBV6-1	ASSFDRVSPLH
-	TRBJ2-7	TRBV7-4	ASSLQKEGAKSSYEQY
-	TRBJ2-2	TRBV7-3	ASSPDSGAGELF
TRBD1	TRBJ2-7	TRBV6-1	ASSSGTGSYEQY
TRBD1	TRBJ2-2	TRBV7-9	ASSTDRGSTGELF
TRBD1	TRBJ2-7	TRBV3-1/TRBV3-2	ASSRQGVYEQY
-	TRBJ1-1	TRBV12-3/TRBV12-4	ASSLAGNTEAF
-	TRBJ2-2	TRBV6-5	ASSYRQNTGELF
-	TRBJ1-1	TRBV5-1	ASSSGAVNTEAF
-	TRBJ1-2	TRBV5-6	ASSLQAYGYT
-	TRBJ2-6	TRBV5-1	ASSFGGSGANVLT
TRBD2	TRBJ2-3	TRBV7-7	ASSLGLSGGRDTQY
TRBD2	TRBJ2-7	TRBV29-1	SAERDGSYEQY
-	TRBJ2-3	TRBV7-2	ASSPGIDTQY
-	TRBJ1-2	TRBV19	ASSPQTGANYGYT
-	TRBJ1-1	TRBV19	ASRIRNTEAF
TRBD2	TRBJ2-1	TRBV5-1	ASTPGESGGVFEQF
-	TRBJ1-1	TRBV4-1	ASSQGGQAAAEAF
TRBD1	TRBJ1-2	TRBV11-2	ASSSGTGVYGYT
TRBD1	TRBJ1-2	TRBV28	ASSAPGTGSNYGYT
-	TRBJ1-2	TRBV5-6	ASSLWQYYGYT